Listed below are T cell receptor beta chains from one sample, sequenced in a study of PD-1 blockade in mismatch repair-deficient tumors. Repertoires were generated with immunoSEQ multiplex PCR, while TCRdb's copy carries only in-frame clones and drops some. The data show 130,000 or so clones, around 86% seen once. The starting material was peripheral blood, obtained 44 weeks after starting pembrolizumab. All receptors derive from an adult with mismatch repair-deficient cancer. Both conserved end residues are part of each CDR3. Fields, in order: J gene, clone size, V gene, D gene, CDR3 DNA, CDR3 protein. A D gene is named only where the DNA matches it firmly. Clone size, where shown, is once, few, many, or a class for clones that have expanded.

>TRBJ1-4|.|TRBV6-5|.
TGTGCCAGCAGTTACTCGCCTCAGGGGAGGGAAAAACTGTTTTTT
CASSYSPQGREKLFF
>TRBJ2-1|.|TRBV28|.
TGTGCCAGCAGTAGTTCAGGGGATTACAATGAGCAGTTCTTC
CASSSSGDYNEQFF
>TRBJ2-7|.|TRBV27|.
TGTGCCAGCAGTCCAAGGGGGGGCCGGTACGAGCAGTACTTC
CASSPRGGRYEQYF
>TRBJ2-7|once|TRBV7-9|TRBD1
TGTGCCAGCAGCTTAGGCGTCCCCTCGGGACAGGGTGACTACGAGCAGTACTTC
CASSLGVPSGQGDYEQYF
>TRBJ2-7|.|TRBV6-1|.
TGTGCCAGCTTGACAGACCTGCACTACGAGCAGTACTTC
CASLTDLHYEQYF
>TRBJ2-1|.|TRBV19|TRBD2
TGTGCCAGTAGAATGCTTGCGGGAGGCGAGCAGTTCTTC
CASRMLAGGEQFF
>TRBJ2-5|.|TRBV14|.
TGTGCCAGCAGCCAAGATCAGCGGTCGTACCAAGAGACCCAGTACTTC
CASSQDQRSYQETQYF
>TRBJ1-4|once|TRBV27|.
TGTGCCAGCAGGACCGGGATTCATTATAATGAAAAACTGTTTTTT
CASRTGIHYNEKLFF
>TRBJ1-2|.|TRBV29-1|TRBD1
TGCAGCGTTGAAGAACCCCGAGACAGGGGGCAGCAGCATGGCTACACCTTC
CSVEEPRDRGQQHGYTF
>TRBJ2-3|.|TRBV5-4|.
TGTGCCAGCAGCTTGGGGGGCGGTAGCACAGATACGCAGTATTTT
CASSLGGGSTDTQYF
>TRBJ1-2|.|TRBV5-5|.
TGTGCCAGCAGCTTGGTTGGCGCTCTTCCCGATGGCTACACCTTC
CASSLVGALPDGYTF
>TRBJ2-1|.|TRBV12-5|.
TGTGCTAGTGGTTGGGAAGGCGGGATCAATGAGCAGTTCTTC
CASGWEGGINEQFF
>TRBJ2-4|.|TRBV6-6|.
TGTGCCAGCAGGACAGGGCGGGGGGAAAACATTCAGTACTTC
CASRTGRGENIQYF
>TRBJ2-1|once|TRBV5-6|.
TGTGCCAGCAGCTTACAGCCTATCAATGAGCAGTTCTTC
CASSLQPINEQFF
>TRBJ2-7|.|TRBV19|.
TGTGCCAGTGCCTGGGGGCAGGGCTACGAGCAGTACTTC
CASAWGQGYEQYF
>TRBJ2-1|.|TRBV7-9|.
TGTGCCAGCAGCGACAACAATGAGCAGTTCTTC
CASSDNNEQFF
>TRBJ2-5|.|TRBV29-1|TRBD2
TGCAGCGTTGTGGGGGGGCAAGAGACCCAGTACTTC
CSVVGGQETQYF
>TRBJ2-7|few|TRBV2|.
TGTGCCAGCGGAACCTACGAGCAGTACTTC
CASGTYEQYF
>TRBJ2-5|once|TRBV4-2|TRBD2
TGTGCCAGCAGCCGACTAGCGGGAGAAGAGACCCAGTACTTC
CASSRLAGEETQYF
>TRBJ1-5|.|TRBV30|.
TGTGCCTGGAGTGTAAACACCCGCAATCAGCCCCAGCATTTT
CAWSVNTRNQPQHF
>TRBJ2-1|.|TRBV9|.
TGTGCCAGCAGCGTAGAGGGGGCACTAGCGAATGAGCAGTTCTTC
CASSVEGALANEQFF
>TRBJ2-7|few|TRBV18|.
TGTGCCAGCTCCGGACCCCCCTCCTACGAGCAGTACTTC
CASSGPPSYEQYF
>TRBJ2-7|.|TRBV7-9|TRBD1
TGTGCCAGCAGCTTCAGGACAGGGATGATAGGCGAGCAGTACTTC
CASSFRTGMIGEQYF
>TRBJ2-5|.|TRBV21-1|.
TGTGCCAGCACCCCACGGGTGGCACAAGAGACCCAGTACTTC
CASTPRVAQETQYF
>TRBJ1-1|.|TRBV11-2|TRBD1
TGTGCCAGCAGCTTAGGGGACAGCTGGAACACTGAAGCTTTCTTT
CASSLGDSWNTEAFF
>TRBJ2-3|.|TRBV15|.
TGTGCCACACAGCCTCCCCTCACAGATACGCAGTATTTT
CATQPPLTDTQYF
>TRBJ2-7|.|TRBV11-2|.
TGTGCCAGCAGCTTAGAGCCCGCTGGACCCCTAAACAGCTACGAGCAGTACTTC
CASSLEPAGPLNSYEQYF
>TRBJ2-5|.|TRBV5-1|.
TGCGCCAGCAGGAGCGGAGGGGAGACCCAGTACTTC
CASRSGGETQYF
>TRBJ2-7|.|TRBV10-3|TRBD1
TGTGCCATCAGTGACCCTGCGGGACAGGGATACTACGAGCAGTACTTC
CAISDPAGQGYYEQYF
>TRBJ2-5|.|TRBV5-1|.
TGCGCCAGCAGCTTGGCGGGGTGGGAGACCCAGTACTTC
CASSLAGWETQYF
>TRBJ2-2|.|TRBV21-1|.
TGTGCCAGCAGTGCCGGGACAGGGAACACCGGGGAGCTGTTTTTT
CASSAGTGNTGELFF
>TRBJ2-5|.|TRBV5-4|TRBD2
TGTGCCAGCAGCTTGGCTTCTAGCGGGGAGACCCAGTACTTC
CASSLASSGETQYF
>TRBJ1-2|.|TRBV7-6|.
TGTGCCAGCAGCTTATTCCATAACTATGGCTACACCTTC
CASSLFHNYGYTF
>TRBJ1-5|.|TRBV6-5|.
TGTGCCAGCAAATCCAGGAGAAGTAGGGATCAGCCCCAGCATTTT
CASKSRRSRDQPQHF
>TRBJ2-7|.|TRBV27|TRBD2
TGTGCCAGCAGAGCGGGAGGGTCCTACGAGCAGTACTTC
CASRAGGSYEQYF
>TRBJ2-1|.|TRBV6-5|.
TGTGCCAGCAGTTACTCCACAGCCTACAATGAGCAGTTCTTC
CASSYSTAYNEQFF
>TRBJ2-5|.|TRBV5-1|TRBD1
TGCGCCAGCAGCTTGGGGCAGGGGGCTGAGACCCAGTACTTC
CASSLGQGAETQYF
>TRBJ2-5|.|TRBV7-6|.
TGTGCCAGCAGCTTATCCGGGGTCCAGTACTTC
CASSLSGVQYF
>TRBJ2-7|.|TRBV7-8|.
TGTGCCAGCAGCCACCCAGGTAGCTCCTACGAGCAGTACTTC
CASSHPGSSYEQYF
>TRBJ2-5|.|TRBV9|TRBD1
TGTGCCAGCAGCCCCTTCGGACAGGGGCAAGAGACCCAGTACTTC
CASSPFGQGQETQYF
>TRBJ1-2|.|TRBV5-1|.
TGCGCCAGCAGCTTGGGGGACACCGACTATGGCTACACCTTC
CASSLGDTDYGYTF
>TRBJ2-1|.|TRBV4-1|.
TGCGCCAGCAGCCAAGTAGGGGGTTCGGGAGAAAGGAATGAGCAGTTCTTC
CASSQVGGSGERNEQFF
>TRBJ2-7|.|TRBV4-1|.
TGCGCCAGCAGCCAAGTTGGGGGGGCGATAGGCTACGAGCAGTACTTC
CASSQVGGAIGYEQYF